This T cell receptor (beta chain) was sequenced for a study of blood T cell repertoires in COVID-19. The CDR3 has 13 residues. Germline values: CDR1 GTSNPN, CDR2 SVGIG (reference sequence). The V end was cut by 0 bases, the J end by 4 bases, with 7 bases between. Sequenced by immunoSEQ multiplex PCR; TCRdb stores in-frame clones only, minus some. The table has some 290,000 clones, around 90% seen once. The V call is TRBV30, the J call TRBJ1-5, with TRBD1 as a possible D gene (5 bases). Sequencing was carried out using peripheral blood. This TCR was sampled from a woman aged 45-65 years who had recovered from COVID-19. The CDR3 region has the DNA TGTGCCTGGAGTGTGGCAGGGAATCAGCCCCAGCATTTT. Protein sequence: CAWSVAGNQPQHF.